The 14 T cell receptor beta chains given below trace back to one sample, sequenced in a study of T-cell memory formation after mild COVID-19. TCRdb passed the 5' RACE reads through MiXCR, listing each CDR3 protein once. The sample has approximately 65,000 distinct CDR3 sequences, about 9.4% seen once. Sequenced material: PBMCs or a T cell subset sorted from them (not recorded which). The receptors were gathered from a man younger than 30 who had mild COVID-19 (a few samples of this study predate the infection). Cell type and time point are not known.

The gene calls are TRBV7-2 and TRBJ2-1; D is ambiguous. V was clipped by 4 bases and J by 2 bases, with 6 bases between them. The CDR3 runs to 13 residues. Germline V gene sequence: CDR1 SGHTA, CDR2 FQGNSA. This CDR3 reads CASSWSPYNEQFF. The CDR3 DNA is TGTGCCAGCAGCTGGAGTCCCTACAATGAGCAGTTCTTC.

The DNA of the CDR3 is TGCGCCAGCAGCCCGGTCTCGCAGGGGGTCAGTCAGCCCCAGCATTTT. Amino acids: CASSPVSQGVSQPQHF. The J gene is TRBJ1-5, the V gene TRBV4-1; 7 bases are shared with TRBD1. J was trimmed by 6 bases and V by 4 bases; bases with no gene match: 12. This CDR3 contains 16 residues. The germline V gene has CDR1 MGHRA and CDR2 YSYEKL.

This clonotype was found a few times. The chain uses TRBV4-3 and TRBJ1-2; D not resolved. Germline CDR1 is LGHNA and CDR2 is YSLEER. The V end was cut by 0 bases, the J end by 7 bases, with 15 bases between. This CDR3 comprises 15 residues. The CDR3 protein is CASSQDSGGYGGYTF. CDR3 sequence (DNA): TGCGCCAGCAGCCAAGATAGCGGAGGGTACGGTGGCTACACCTTC.

The genes are TRBV5-1 and TRBJ2-1; tentative D call: TRBD1 (7 bases). Germline V CDR1 and CDR2: SGHRS, YFSETQ. Trimming stripped 0 bases from V and 5 bases from J, with 12 bases between. The CDR3 contains 15 residues. The CDR3 DNA reads as TGCGCCAGCAGCTTGGGCGGGACAGCGGACAATGAGCAGTTCTTC. Protein product: CASSLGGTADNEQFF. Full variable domain (rest looked up from reference TRBV5-1 and TRBJ2-1): KAGVTQTPRYLIKTRGQQVTLSCSPISGHRSVSWYQQTPGQGLQFLFEYFSETQRNKGNFPGRFSGRQFSNSRSEMNVSTLELGDSALYLCASSLGGTADNEQFFGPGTRLTVL.

This clonotype appeared a few times. The rearrangement links TRBV6-1 to TRBJ2-3; unclear D gene. Germline V lookup: CDR1 MNHNS, CDR2 SASEGT. This CDR3 is 14 amino acids long. The germline V and J ends were trimmed by 10 bases and 4 bases, with 18 bases remaining between them. The CDR3 loop reads CATSSDIWADTQYF. The CDR3 DNA reads TGTGCCACCTCCTCGGATATTTGGGCAGATACGCAGTATTTT.

This clonotype occurred many times. The genes are TRBV5-1 and TRBJ2-5; 7 bases line up with TRBD1. Germline V gene lookup returns CDR1 SGHRS and CDR2 YFSETQ. V trimming: 5 bases; J trimming: 4 bases; junction bases outside the gene matches: 5. This CDR3 spans 13 amino acids. Here the CDR3 reads CASREGGGETQYF. As DNA, the CDR3 is TGCGCCAGCAGGGAAGGGGGCGGAGAGACCCAGTACTTC.

This clonotype was found many times. This rearrangement joins TRBV11-2 to TRBJ2-5, with D unclear. V was trimmed by 5 bases and J by 3 bases, leaving 10 bases between them. Germline CDR1 SGHAT, CDR2 FQNNGV. The CDR3 is made up of 13 amino acids. CDR3 protein: CASSIGPKETQYF. CDR3 sequence (DNA): TGTGCCAGCAGCATCGGACCCAAAGAGACCCAGTACTTC.

This clonotype was seen many times. At one end the junction does not follow the germline gene, possibly because of a read error. V gene TRBV29-1 combines with J gene TRBJ2-5; 10 positions match TRBD1. Germline CDR1 SQVTM, CDR2 ANQGSEA. CDR3 length equals 10 residues. The CDR3 nucleotides read TGCAGCGTTGAAGGGGACAGGGGCCATTTC. It yields the protein CSVEGDRGHF. The whole variable domain, filled in from reference TRBV29-1 and TRBJ2-5, reads SAVISQKPSRDICQRGTSLTIQCQVDSQVTMMFWYRQQPGQSLTLIATANQGSEATYESGFVIDKFPISRPNLTFSTLTVSNMSPEDSSIYLCSVEGDRGHFGPGTRLLVL.

The chain has TRBV12-3 or TRBV12-4 and TRBJ2-3; D not certain. Trimming shortened V by 5 bases and J by 3 bases, and 12 bases separated the two germline ends. The CDR3 is 14 amino acids. Here the CDR3 DNA reads TGTGCCAGCAGTCTTGGTTCCGAGACAGATACGCAGTATTTT. It codes for CASSLGSETDTQYF.

The chain has TRBV6-5 and TRBJ2-3; tentatively, D is TRBD2 (5 bases). Per the germline V gene, CDR1 is MNHEY and CDR2 is SVGAGI. Trimming stripped 6 bases from V and 2 bases from J, with 15 bases between. The CDR3 consists of 15 residues. As DNA, the CDR3 is TGTGCCAGCAGGTATTCTGGAGCGGTCACAGATACGCAGTATTTT. Its protein product is CASRYSGAVTDTQYF.

The sample holds many counts of this clonotype. The CDR3 DNA follows: TGTGCCAGCAGCGCCGGGACAAGAAACACTGAAGCTTTCTTT. As protein: CASSAGTRNTEAFF. This chain connects TRBV12-3 or TRBV12-4 to TRBJ1-1; tentatively, D is TRBD1 (6 bases). The CDR3 has 14 amino acids. Deletions cut 6 bases from V and 2 bases from J, with 13 bases between.

This clonotype was counted between two and nine times. V gene TRBV5-1 combines with J gene TRBJ2-1, with D maybe TRBD1 (5 bases). V lost 4 bases, J lost 7 bases, and 12 bases lay in between. The CDR3 covers 13 residues. CDR1 is SGHRS and CDR2 is YFSETQ in the germline V gene. This CDR3 is CASSAIDRNEQFF. CDR3 coding DNA: TGCGCCAGCAGCGCAATCGACAGAAATGAGCAGTTCTTC.

This rearrangement joins TRBV5-1 to TRBJ2-2; TRBD1 might be the D (5 bases). The V gene's germline CDR1 is SGHRS and CDR2 YFSETQ. The V end lost 0 bases, the J end lost 6 bases, and 12 bases lay between the germline ends. This CDR3 comprises 15 residues. CDR3 DNA: TGCGCCAGCAGCTTGGCTGCAGGGTTTGCCGGGGAGCTGTTTTTT. Its protein is CASSLAAGFAGELFF. Drawing the rest from reference TRBV5-1 and TRBJ2-2, the complete variable domain is KAGVTQTPRYLIKTRGQQVTLSCSPISGHRSVSWYQQTPGQGLQFLFEYFSETQRNKGNFPGRFSGRQFSNSRSEMNVSTLELGDSALYLCASSLAAGFAGELFFGEGSRLTVL.

This clonotype was found a few times. The chain couples TRBV5-4 to TRBJ2-3, with unresolved D. Germline CDR1 SGHNT, CDR2 YYREEE (reference sequence). V was cut by 4 bases and J by 2 bases, with 14 bases left in between. CDR3 length equals 15 residues. The CDR3 DNA is TGTGCCAGCAGCAAATGGACGGAGTCCACAGATACGCAGTATTTT. Residues: CASSKWTESTDTQYF.